These T cell receptor beta chains were read from a single sample in a study of T-cell reconstitution after alpha-beta-depleted transplantation in children. Via MiXCR, TCRdb re-called the PCR reads, giving one row per CDR3 protein. Of about 400,000 distinct CDR3 sequences listed, 20% are singletons. The sequences come from PBMCs from the stem cell graft donor, collected from the stem cell graft. The receptors originated from a human donor who donated a stem cell graft to a child with acute myeloid leukemia. CDR3s include the opening cysteine and the closing phenylalanine or tryptophan. A D gene is named only where the DNA matches it firmly. Some rows have no size entry. The others give once, few or many, or a class for an expanded clone.

j_call d_call v_call clone_size cdr3_aa cdr3_nt
TRBJ2-7 NA TRBV11-1 NA CASSLGAAVTYEQYF TGTGCCAGCAGCTTAGGCGCGGCCGTTACCTACGAGCAGTACTTC
TRBJ2-7 NA TRBV5-1 NA CASSLLTESSYEQYF TGCGCCAGCAGCTTGCTGACCGAAAGCTCCTACGAGCAGTACTTC
TRBJ2-1 NA TRBV16 NA CASSQLIWGAKRNEQFF TGTGCCAGCAGCCAATTGATCTGGGGTGCTAAACGAAATGAGCAGTTCTTC
TRBJ2-5 NA TRBV5-1 NA CASSLAPAGTKETQYF TGCGCCAGCAGCTTGGCTCCGGCAGGGACCAAAGAGACCCAGTACTTC
TRBJ2-5 NA TRBV20-1 many CSAARTAQETQYF TGCAGTGCCGCCCGGACAGCCCAAGAGACCCAGTACTTC
TRBJ2-6 TRBD1 TRBV5-1 few CASSPGGDHSGANVLTF TGCGCCAGCAGCCCAGGGGGAGACCACTCTGGGGCCAACGTCCTGACTTTC
TRBJ2-3 NA TRBV7-9 NA CASSNIGTDTQYF TGTGCCAGCAGCAACATTGGTACAGATACGCAGTATTTT
TRBJ2-3 NA TRBV12-3/TRBV12-4 NA CASHSRLDPDTQYF TGTGCCAGTCATAGCAGACTAGACCCAGATACGCAGTATTTT
TRBJ2-7 NA TRBV9 NA CASSVGTGGVYEQYF TGTGCCAGCAGCGTAGGAACGGGGGGCGTTTACGAGCAGTACTTC
TRBJ2-3 NA TRBV28 few CASSFIGTGPQYF TGTGCCAGCAGTTTTATAGGTACAGGGCCGCAGTATTTT
TRBJ2-7 TRBD2 TRBV6-5 NA CASSSSSSGRPYEQYF TGTGCCAGCAGTTCCTCCTCTAGCGGGAGGCCCTACGAGCAGTACTTC
TRBJ2-2 TRBD1 TRBV12-3/TRBV12-4 many CASSWTGSTGELFF TGTGCCAGCAGCTGGACAGGGTCCACCGGGGAGCTGTTTTTT
TRBJ2-3 NA TRBV6-2/TRBV6-3 few CASSSVAGGTQYF TGTGCCAGCAGCTCCGTTGCAGGTGGTACGCAGTATTTT
TRBJ2-7 NA TRBV29-1 NA CSAGTRLSYEQYF TGCAGCGCCGGGACTCGCCTCTCCTACGAGCAGTACTTC